The T cell receptor beta chain described here comes from a study of siplizumab effects on memory and regulatory T cells. Points from the study as a whole: Naive T cells appeared more diverse than memory cells and seemed to be major alloresponse contributors. Suppressive activity of Tregs proliferating in siplizumab cultures remained unconfirmed.

A note on this clone: The antigen is undetermined.

Clones were sequenced by immunoSEQ multiplex PCR, and TCRdb holds only the in-frame ones, with some missing. This table has 100,000 or so clones, just over 90% appearing once. CDR3 length equals 17 residues. CDR1 is MNHEY and CDR2 is SMNVEV in the germline V gene (reference sequence). V dropped 4 bases and J dropped 3; count of bases not matched to a gene: 14. The receptor comes from a human donor in good health. The sample comprised CD4+ T cells sorted from blood. The rearrangement joins TRBV27 to TRBJ1-2, with 7 bases fitting TRBD1. The CDR3 DNA reads as TGTGCCAGCAGTTCCCCGGGGAGCCAGGGGGGTCACTATGGCTACACCTTC. This sequence encodes CASSSPGSQGGHYGYTF.